The subject of this entry is one T cell receptor (beta chain). This sample stems from a study of blood T cell repertoires in COVID-19. Study at large: Samples of COVID-19 (acute and convalescent) were obtained from the United States, Italy and Spain. Sources were T cells, B-cell-depleted T cells, or PBMCs; the material itself was cDNA or gDNA.

CDR3 size: 17 residues. CDR1 and CDR2 from the germline V gene are MNHEY and SMNVEV (reference sequence). J was trimmed by 5 bases and V by 3 bases; bases with no gene match: 11. Methods used by the authors: It was from reference gene primer amplification that nucleated cell counts were estimated. Repertoires were generated with immunoSEQ multiplex PCR, while TCRdb's copy carries only in-frame clones and drops some. The V and J calls and clone size come from that table; D and trimming were worked out from the DNA. The sample records almost 350,000 clones, roughly nine tenths being singletons. Sequenced sample: peripheral blood. The chain joins TRBV27 to TRBJ2-3, with 10 nucleotides matching TRBD1. The receptor comes from a woman in her fifties or sixties with COVID-19, enrolled during active disease. The CDR3: CASSFSRGTGVGDTQYF. In nucleotides, the CDR3 is TGTGCCAGCAGTTTCTCTCGGGGGACAGGGGTCGGAGATACGCAGTATTTT.